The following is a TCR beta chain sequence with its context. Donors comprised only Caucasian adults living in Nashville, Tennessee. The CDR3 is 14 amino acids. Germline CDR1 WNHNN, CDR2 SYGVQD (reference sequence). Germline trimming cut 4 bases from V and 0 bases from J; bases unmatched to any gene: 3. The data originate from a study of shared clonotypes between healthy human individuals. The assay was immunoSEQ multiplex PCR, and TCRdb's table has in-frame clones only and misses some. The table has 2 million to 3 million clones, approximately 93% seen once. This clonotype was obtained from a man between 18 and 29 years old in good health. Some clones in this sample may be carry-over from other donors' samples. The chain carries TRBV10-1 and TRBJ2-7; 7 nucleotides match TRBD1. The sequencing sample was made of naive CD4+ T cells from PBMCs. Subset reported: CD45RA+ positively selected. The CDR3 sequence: CASSAGTASYEQYF. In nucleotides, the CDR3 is TGCGCCAGCAGTGCCGGGACAGCCTCCTACGAGCAGTACTTC.